Listed here are 10 T cell receptor beta chains from one sample, sequenced in a study of T cells in localized non-small cell lung cancer. Assay: immunoSEQ multiplex PCR; the TCRdb copy retains only in-frame clones and omits some. Of around 91,000 clones in the sample, roughly 87% were seen once. The sample was peripheral blood, taken before any cancer treatment. The source is a man between 40 and 70 years old with stage I squamous cell lung carcinoma.

This clone came up once. The chain links TRBV6-5 to TRBJ1-4; D remains ambiguous. The germline gives CDR1 MNHEY, CDR2 SVGAGI. Trimming stripped 2 bases from V and 0 bases from J, with 7 bases between. This CDR3 region has 15 residues. Written as DNA, the CDR3 is TGTGCCAGCAGTTACAGATACGCAACTAATGAAAAACTGTTTTTT. Translated: CASSYRYATNEKLFF.

The count of this clone is one. The V gene is TRBV6-1, the J gene TRBJ2-1; 11 positions agree with TRBD2. Germline V gene data show CDR1 as MNHNS and CDR2 as SASEGT. The ends lost 1 base at V and 5 bases at J; junction bases unmatched: 7. The CDR3 consists of 17 residues. The CDR3 nucleotides are TGTGCCAGCAGTGAAGGCTCTAGCGGGGGGCATCACAATGAGCAGTTCTTC. Its protein is CASSEGSSGGHHNEQFF.

This clone was counted a single time. The V gene is TRBV13, the J gene TRBJ2-7, with D possibly being TRBD2 (6 bases). Germline CDR1 and CDR2: PRHDT and FYEKMQ (reference sequence). Trimming removed 5 bases at V and 4 bases at J, with 15 bases between. The length of the CDR3 is 14 residues. The CDR3 DNA reads TGTGCCAGCAGCCGCAAGGAGGGGCGATACGAGCAGTACTTC. It codes for CASSRKEGRYEQYF.

V is TRBV4-2 and J is TRBJ1-6; 7 bases match TRBD1. The junction had 4 bases not matched to a gene; V was cut back by 1 base and J by 10 bases. In germline, CDR1 is LGHNA, CDR2 YNFKEQ. This CDR3 region has 14 residues. DNA for the CDR3: TGTGCCAGCAGCCAAGGACAGGGCGACTCACCCCTCCACTTT. Protein product: CASSQGQGDSPLHF.

This clone was observed once. This chain's CDR3 is CASSLGRGRDSPLHF. Here the CDR3 DNA reads TGTGCCAGCAGCTTGGGCAGGGGGCGGGATTCACCCCTCCACTTT. The V gene is TRBV5-4, the J gene TRBJ1-6; 8 bases align to TRBD1. The CDR3 contains 15 residues. Germline values: CDR1 SGHNT, CDR2 YYREEE (reference sequence). J lost 8 bases, V lost 0 bases, and 4 bases had no gene match.

The rearrangement uses TRBV7-2 and TRBJ1-5; TRBD1 agrees at 7 bases. The CDR3 runs to 13 residues. From germline, CDR1 is SGHTA and CDR2 FQGNSA. Trimming removed 5 bases from V and 4 bases from J; junction bases left unmatched: 2. The chain's CDR3 is CASSPGQNQPQHF. As DNA, the CDR3 is TGTGCCAGCAGCCCGGGACAGAATCAGCCCCAGCATTTT.

V and J are TRBV7-2 and TRBJ1-2; D is unclear. The germline gives CDR1 SGHTA, CDR2 FQGNSA. The ends were cut back, 3 bases at V and 0 bases at J, with 17 bases in the middle. CDR3 size: 17 residues. The CDR3 loop reads CASSLVSSVWANYGYTF. For the CDR3, the DNA is TGTGCCAGCAGCTTGGTGTCTAGTGTCTGGGCTAACTATGGCTACACCTTC.

CDR3 in DNA: TGCGCCAGCAGCTCTGCTAGCAATAAGGTCCATGAGCAGTTCTTC. This sequence encodes CASSSASNKVHEQFF. The chain employs TRBV5-1 and TRBJ2-1; maybe TRBD2 (5 bases). Germline-derived CDR1 and CDR2 are SGHRS and YFSETQ. V lost 3 bases and J lost 8, with 18 bases in between. The CDR3 spans 15 residues.

The gene calls are TRBV7-2 and TRBJ2-3, with D possibly matching TRBD2 (7 bases). Germline V CDR1 and CDR2: SGHTA, FQGNSA. Trimming stripped 2 bases from V and 4 bases from J, with 16 bases between. The CDR3 length is 16 residues. The CDR3 DNA reads as TGTGCCAGCAGCTTATGGGGGGGGGCACTTTCAGATACGCAGTATTTT. Its translation: CASSLWGGALSDTQYF.

CDR3 bases: TGTGCCAGCAGTCCGACAGATACCTACAATGAGCAGTTCTTC. Its translation is CASSPTDTYNEQFF. The rearrangement joins TRBV6-6 to TRBJ2-1, with D perhaps matching TRBD1 (5 bases). Per germline, CDR1 MNHNY and CDR2 SVGAGI (reference sequence). Between the trimmed V and J ends, which lost 5 bases and 2 bases, there was a span of 10 bases. CDR3 length: 14 residues.